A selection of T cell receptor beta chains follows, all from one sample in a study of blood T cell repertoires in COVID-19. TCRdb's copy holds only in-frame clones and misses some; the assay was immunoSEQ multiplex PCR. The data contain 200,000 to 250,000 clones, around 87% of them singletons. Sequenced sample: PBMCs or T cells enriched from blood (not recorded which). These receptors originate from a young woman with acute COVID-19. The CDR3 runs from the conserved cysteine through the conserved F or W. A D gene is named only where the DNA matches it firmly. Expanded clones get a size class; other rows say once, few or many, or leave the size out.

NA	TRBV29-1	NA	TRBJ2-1	CSVLGQKSSYNEQFF
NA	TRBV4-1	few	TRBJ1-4	CASSQEPRRKLFF
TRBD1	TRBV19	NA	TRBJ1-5	CASSRQGKGYQPQHF
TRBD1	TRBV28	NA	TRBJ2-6	CASRPGQGVDVLTF
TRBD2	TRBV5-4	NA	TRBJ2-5	CASSLSGAQETQYF
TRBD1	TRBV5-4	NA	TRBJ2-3	CASSSTGQDTQYF
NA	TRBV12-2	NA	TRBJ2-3	CASRLVYFWPSGGTSTDTQYF
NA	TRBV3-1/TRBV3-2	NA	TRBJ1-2	CASSQGTDNGYTF
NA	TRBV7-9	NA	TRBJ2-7	CASSFGGSSEQYF
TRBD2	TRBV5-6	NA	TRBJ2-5	CASNLAGDRGETQYF
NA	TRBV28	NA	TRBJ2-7	CASTSSRRRDWYEQYF
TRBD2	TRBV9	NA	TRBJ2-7	CASSAGSGWGRYEQYF
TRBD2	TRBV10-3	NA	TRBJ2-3	CAISPSPGSGGIVGTDTQYF
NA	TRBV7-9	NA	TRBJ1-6	CASSLSAGVDNSPLHF
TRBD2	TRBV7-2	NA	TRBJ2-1	CASSRDSGRSSEQFF
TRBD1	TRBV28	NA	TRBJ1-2	CASSQEGARYGYTF
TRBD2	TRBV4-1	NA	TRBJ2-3	CASSQISGTSGGATDTQYF
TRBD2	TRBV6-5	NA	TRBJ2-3	CASSYGTLAGAYTQYF
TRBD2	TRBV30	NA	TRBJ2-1	CAWTSGGVQFF
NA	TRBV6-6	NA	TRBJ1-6	CASSPPTRASPLHF
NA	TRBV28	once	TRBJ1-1	CASRALEAFF
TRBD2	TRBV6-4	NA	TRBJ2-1	CASSESPAGGGEQFF
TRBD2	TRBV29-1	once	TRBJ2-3	CSVGTSGINTQYF
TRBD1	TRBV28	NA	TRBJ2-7	CASNDRVYEQYF
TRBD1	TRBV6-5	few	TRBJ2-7	CASSQWAGTVDEQYF
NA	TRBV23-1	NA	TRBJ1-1	CASSQPGLTNTEAFF